This T cell receptor (beta chain) was recorded in a study of spatial heterogeneity in lung cancer. Across the study: Each time, sequencing found more beta-chain sequences than alpha-chain sequences. In raw reads, more than 9.5 appearances on average were recorded for each unique TCR and UMI combination.

The CDR3 consists of 14 residues. Trimming pared 0 bases from V and 1 base from J, leaving 9 bases between. Germline loops: CDR1 DFQATT, CDR2 SNEGSKA (reference sequence). This clonotype appeared many times. The antigen is undetermined. Every TCR cDNA molecule bore a unique molecular identifier. Using its own MiXCR run on the 5' RACE reads, TCRdb lists one record per CDR3 protein. This sample has 25,000 or so distinct CDR3 sequences, with roughly 4.8% found just once. General observations from the study: Blood carried ubiquitous expanded tumor TCRs more at resection than follow-up.

Time point denoted: sample taken at primary tumor resection. From tumor, nontumor lung or frozen PBMC, whole RNA was taken unsorted for sequencing. The sequencing used PBMCs, collected at surgery. This clonotype was obtained from a male donor with early-stage non-small cell lung cancer. The V and J genes are TRBV20-1 and TRBJ1-2; D ambiguous. CDR3 coding DNA: TGCAGTGCTAGAGACGGCACGGATAACTATGGCTACACCTTC. Its translation is CSARDGTDNYGYTF.